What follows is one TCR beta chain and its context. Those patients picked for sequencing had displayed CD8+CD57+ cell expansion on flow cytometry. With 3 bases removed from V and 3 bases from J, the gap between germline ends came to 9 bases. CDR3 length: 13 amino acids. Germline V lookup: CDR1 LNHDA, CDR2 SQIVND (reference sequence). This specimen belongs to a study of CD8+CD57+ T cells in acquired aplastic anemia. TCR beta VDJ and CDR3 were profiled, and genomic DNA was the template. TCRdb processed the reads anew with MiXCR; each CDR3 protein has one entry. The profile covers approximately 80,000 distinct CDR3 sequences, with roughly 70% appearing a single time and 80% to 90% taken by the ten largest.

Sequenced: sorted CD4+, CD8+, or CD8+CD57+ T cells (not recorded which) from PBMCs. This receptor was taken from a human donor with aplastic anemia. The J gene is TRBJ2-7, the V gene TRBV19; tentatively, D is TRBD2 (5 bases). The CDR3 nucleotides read TGTGCCAGTAGTATGGATGACTACTACGAGCAGTACTTC. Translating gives CASSMDDYYEQYF.